The 26 T cell receptor beta chains below all came from one sample that was sequenced in a study of blood T cell repertoires in COVID-19. Produced via immunoSEQ multiplex PCR; TCRdb's table is partial and in-frame only. Here the sample spans about 170,000 clones, more than 75% being singletons. Specimen: peripheral blood. The receptors here all came from a man between 65 and 85 years old with acute or convalescent COVID-19.

As to this clone: This CDR3 is also generated by other DNA sequences in the sample. The CDR3 DNA follows: TGCGCCAGCAGCTTGGGTCAGAACACCGGGGAGCTGTTTTTT. As protein: CASSLGQNTGELFF. V gene TRBV5-1 combines with J gene TRBJ2-2; D remains unclear. Trimming cost V 0 bases and J 1 base, with 4 bases left between them. The V gene's germline CDR1 is SGHRS and CDR2 YFSETQ. The CDR3 loop spans 14 amino acids.

J is TRBJ2-5 and V is TRBV7-2; 9 bases align to TRBD2. Germline V gene lookup returns CDR1 SGHTA and CDR2 FQGNSA. Trimming removed 1 base from V and 8 bases from J; junction bases left unmatched: 5. The CDR3 runs 14 residues. The CDR3 here is CASSLGVAGATQYF. In nucleotides, the CDR3 is TGTGCCAGCAGCTTAGGTGTAGCGGGGGCAACCCAGTACTTC.

The J gene is TRBJ2-2, the V gene TRBV12-5, with a tentative D call TRBD2 (6 bases). The CDR3 extends over 16 amino acids. The V and J ends lost 0 bases and 3 bases respectively, with 11 bases between them. Germline values: CDR1 LGHNT, CDR2 FRNRAP. The CDR3 protein is CASGLVGGGYTGELFF. As DNA, the CDR3 is TGTGCTAGTGGTTTGGTAGGTGGGGGGTACACCGGGGAGCTGTTTTTT. Complete variable domain (other parts from reference TRBV12-5 and TRBJ2-2): DARVTQTPRHKVTEMGQEVTMRCQPILGHNTVFWYRQTMMQGLELLAYFRNRAPLDDSGMPKDRFSAEMPDATLATLKIQPSEPRDSAVYFCASGLVGGGYTGELFFGEGSRLTVL.

The chain employs TRBV27 and TRBJ2-5; 7 bases agree with TRBD2. After removal of 5 bases from V and 13 bases from J, the junction contained 13 bases not matched to a gene. This CDR3 is built from 13 residues. Germline loops: CDR1 MNHEY, CDR2 SMNVEV (reference sequence). This CDR3 reads CASSVRGELAPYF. CDR3 bases: TGTGCCAGCAGTGTACGGGGGGAGCTAGCGCCGTACTTC.

This clone was observed a single time. The chain is built from TRBV12-2 and TRBJ2-4; TRBD2 is the table's D call and was not checked against the DNA. TRBV12-2 is a recognized pseudogene. The CDR3 runs to 20 residues. The DNA of the CDR3 is TGTGCAAGTCGCTTAGGGGACTCTAGCGGGGTAGCCAGTGCCAAAAACATTCAGTACTTC. It translates to CASRLGDSSGVASAKNIQYF.

The CDR3 protein is CASSLQIASYNEQFF. DNA of the CDR3: TGTGCCAGCAGCCTCCAAATAGCGTCCTACAATGAGCAGTTCTTC. The chain recombines TRBV5-4 with TRBJ2-1; TRBD2 might be the D (5 bases). The V end was cut by 4 bases, the J end by 1 base, with 12 bases between. The CDR3 sequence is 15 residues long. Germline V lookup: CDR1 SGHNT, CDR2 YYREEE (reference sequence).

This sequence joins TRBV30 and TRBJ2-7, with a weak D call TRBD2 (6 bases). V lost 2 bases to trimming and J lost 5 bases, with 10 bases between them. The germline gives CDR1 GTSNPN, CDR2 SVGIG (reference sequence). The CDR3 covers 12 residues. CDR3 in amino acids: CAWSPKRDEQYF. The CDR3, as DNA: TGTGCCTGGAGTCCTAAGCGGGACGAGCAGTACTTC.

This rearrangement joins TRBV6-4 to TRBJ2-3, with D perhaps TRBD2 (6 bases). The V and J ends lost 9 bases and 5 bases respectively, with 6 bases between them. The germline CDR1 and CDR2 sequences are MRHNA and SNTAGT. This CDR3 has 10 amino acids. The CDR3 sequence is CARAGDTQYF. The CDR3 DNA sequence: TGTGCCAGAGCGGGAGATACGCAGTATTTT.

This clone was counted a few times. The V and J genes are TRBV4-3 and TRBJ1-6; D call uncertain. Trimming took off 2 bases at V and 7 bases at J, with 6 bases between the two ends. The CDR3 length is 13 residues. Germline V gene sequence: CDR1 LGHNA, CDR2 YSLEER. The CDR3 here is CASSQMRNSPLHF. As DNA, the CDR3 is TGCGCCAGCAGCCAAATGAGGAATTCACCCCTCCACTTT.

The rearrangement joins TRBV5-1 to TRBJ2-1, with TRBD2 matching over 8 bases. Trimming removed 0 bases from V and 13 bases from J; junction bases left unmatched: 12. The germline V gene encodes CDR1 SGHRS and CDR2 YFSETQ. This CDR3 comprises 15 residues. CDR3 nucleotides: TGCGCCAGCAGCTTGGGCCCAGGGACTAGTGGGGGACAGTTCTTC. It yields the protein CASSLGPGTSGGQFF.

This rearrangement joins TRBV4-1 to TRBJ1-1; TRBD1 matches at 8 bases. V lost 4 bases, J lost 5 bases, and 9 bases stayed unmatched. CDR3 length equals 15 residues. Germline CDR1 and CDR2: MGHRA and YSYEKL. The CDR3 DNA follows: TGCGCCAGCAGCCCCCGAGTAACAGGGGGGACTGAAGCTTTCTTT. This gives the protein CASSPRVTGGTEAFF.

CDR3 sequence: CASRSTGFLSYEQYF. CDR3 nucleotides: TGTGCCAGCAGATCAACAGGGTTCCTCTCCTACGAGCAGTACTTC. The gene calls are TRBV7-6 and TRBJ2-7; tentatively, D is TRBD1 (6 bases). The CDR3 consists of 15 residues. Germline V gene sequence: CDR1 SGHVS, CDR2 FNYEAQ. V was cut by 6 bases and J by 0 bases, with 15 bases left in between.

In the case of this clone: The junction does not match germline at one end; this may be a read error. The chain links TRBV7-7 to TRBJ2-1, with TRBD1 matching over 8 bases. CDR3 length equals 18 residues. The germline V gene encodes CDR1 SSHAT and CDR2 FNYEAQ (reference sequence). The CDR3 bases are TGTGCTAGCAGCTTAGCGACAGGGGAGACAAGCTCCTACAATGAGCAGTTCTTC. Residues: CASSLATGETSSYNEQFF.

The genes are TRBV18 and TRBJ2-2, with D possibly matching TRBD1 (5 bases). CDR1 and CDR2 (germline): KGHSH, LQKENI. CDR3 length: 15 amino acids. The germline V and J ends were trimmed by 6 bases and 5 bases, with 16 bases remaining between them. Here the CDR3 DNA reads TGTGCCAGCTCTCTTCAGCATGGGGCGACCGGGGAGCTGTTTTTT. Its protein product is CASSLQHGATGELFF.

The count of this clone is one. The chain couples TRBV7-3 to TRBJ2-3; 14 bases map to TRBD2. CDR3 length: 16 amino acids. Per the germline V gene, CDR1 is SGHTA and CDR2 is FQGTGA. Trimming removed 5 bases from V and 6 bases from J; junction bases left unmatched: 7. The CDR3 loop reads CASSPGLAGGGDTQYF. CDR3 coding DNA: TGTGCCAGCAGCCCAGGACTAGCGGGAGGAGGGGATACGCAGTATTTT.

The CDR3: CASSDGSDTGELFF. The CDR3 DNA reads TGCGCCAGCAGTGATGGCTCCGACACCGGGGAGCTGTTTTTT. This sequence joins TRBV10-1 and TRBJ2-2; D not resolved. Germline loops: CDR1 WNHNN, CDR2 SYGVQD (reference sequence). This CDR3 spans 14 amino acids. The V end lost 3 bases, the J end lost 3 bases, and 8 bases lay between the germline ends.

The chain links TRBV29-1 to TRBJ2-5, with 8 positions matching TRBD2. V was clipped by 8 bases and J by 3 bases; unmatched bases: 5. CDR3 size: 12 residues. Germline V gives CDR1 SQVTM, CDR2 ANQGSEA. CDR3 sequence: CSTRSGEETQYF. In DNA form, the CDR3 reads TGCAGCACTCGTAGCGGGGAAGAGACCCAGTACTTC.

V gene TRBV27 combines with J gene TRBJ1-5; a possible D gene is TRBD1 (5 bases). CDR3 length equals 16 residues. Germline-derived CDR1 and CDR2 are MNHEY and SMNVEV (reference sequence). Between the trimmed V and J ends, which lost 1 base and 7 bases, there was a span of 17 bases. CDR3 DNA: TGTGCCAGCAGTTTATTTATGGCAGGGAAAGGGCAGCCCCAGCATTTT. It encodes CASSLFMAGKGQPQHF.

The DNA for the CDR3 is TGCGCCAGCAGCCGGGGCGGCGGGGGGAATGGAGAGACCCAGTACTTC. Translated: CASSRGGGGNGETQYF. V gene TRBV5-1 combines with J gene TRBJ2-5, with 8 positions matching TRBD2. Germline trimming cut 4 bases from V and 4 bases from J; bases unmatched to any gene: 12. The CDR3 contains 16 residues. Germline assignment: CDR1 SGHRS and CDR2 YFSETQ.

V usage is TRBV5-1 and J usage is TRBJ1-1, with D possibly TRBD1 on 5 matching bases. This CDR3 has 15 amino acids. Germline V gene lookup returns CDR1 SGHRS and CDR2 YFSETQ. V lost 0 bases to trimming and J lost 6 bases, with 15 bases between them. The CDR3 sequence: CASSLALVSGAEAFF. The CDR3 DNA is TGCGCCAGCAGCTTGGCCCTGGTATCGGGGGCTGAAGCTTTCTTT.

This chain connects TRBV5-1 to TRBJ1-1, with D hard to call. V dropped 7 bases and J dropped 3 bases, with 19 bases sitting between them. The length of the CDR3 is 15 residues. From germline, CDR1 is SGHRS and CDR2 YFSETQ. CDR3 residues: CASLRGASGDTEAFF. The DNA of the CDR3 is TGCGCCAGCCTCCGAGGCGCCTCCGGGGACACTGAAGCTTTCTTT.

The table lists this clone with a few counts. The chain combines TRBV30 with TRBJ1-3; no reliable D call. Looked up from germline, CDR1 is GTSNPN and CDR2 is SVGIG (reference sequence). The V end lost 5 bases, the J end lost 0 bases, and 11 bases lay between the germline ends. CDR3 length: 14 amino acids. As DNA, the CDR3 is TGTGCCTGGGGGAGGAGCAGCTCTGGAAACACCATATATTTT. Protein sequence: CAWGRSSSGNTIYF.

The CDR3 reads CASSPRLAVDNEQFF. For the CDR3, the DNA is TGTGCCAGCAGCCCCCGACTAGCGGTTGACAATGAGCAGTTCTTC. The rearrangement links TRBV5-4 to TRBJ2-1; 9 bases are a match to TRBD2. CDR1 and CDR2 (germline): SGHNT, YYREEE (reference sequence). This CDR3 is 15 amino acids long. V lost 4 bases, J lost 5 bases, and 7 bases stayed unmatched.

The chain recombines TRBV28 with TRBJ1-4, with 8 bases fitting TRBD1. Per the germline V gene, CDR1 is MDHEN and CDR2 is SYDVKM. V lost 5 bases to trimming and J lost 7 bases; unmatched junction nucleotides: 9. This CDR3 contains 15 residues. CDR3 bases: TGTGCCAGCAGTCCTGGGACAGGCGGCCTTGAAAAACTGTTTTTT. Amino acids: CASSPGTGGLEKLFF.

The rearrangement uses TRBV28 and TRBJ2-7; TRBD1 is a possible D gene (6 bases). The CDR3 extends over 15 amino acids. Germline V gives CDR1 MDHEN, CDR2 SYDVKM. The V end was cut by 5 bases, the J end by 2 bases, with 16 bases between. The CDR3 DNA reads as TGTGCCAGCAGTCGATCGTGGACAGTAACCTACGAGCAGTACTTC. Protein sequence: CASSRSWTVTYEQYF.

The chain links TRBV12-3 or TRBV12-4 to TRBJ1-1; a weak D match, TRBD1 (5 bases). The CDR3 totals 13 residues. V was shortened by 7 bases and J by 4 bases, with 13 bases between the two germline ends. In nucleotides, the CDR3 is TGTGCCAGCACCGGGACTCTGGGCACTGAAGCTTTCTTT. Its protein is CASTGTLGTEAFF.